This TCR beta chain was sequenced during a study of tissue T cells after allogeneic stem cell transplantation. As regards this clone: Here the gene names and germline are mouse. The read comes to an end 1 residue before the CDR3 does, leaving the germline J gene to fill in the end.

The data were produced by immunoSEQ multiplex PCR, yet TCRdb's version contains in-frame clones alone and is incomplete. The sample records 40,000 to 50,000 clones, around 66% being singletons. CDR1 is LGHNA and CDR2 is YSYQKL in the germline V gene. This CDR3 is built from 15 residues. V gave up 0 bases and J gave up 1 base, with 8 bases separating them. The rearrangement joins TRBV2 to TRBJ2-4; D is possibly TRBD2 (5 bases). This clonotype was sampled from a pool of C57BL/6 mice in good health. The specimen was sorted cells pooled from one or two spleens. The part of the CDR3 DNA that was read is TGTGCCAGCAGCCAAGAACATGGGGGTCAAAACACCTTGTAC. Translated, it gives CASSQEHGGQNTLY. The whole CDR3 protein reads CASSQEHGGQNTLYF.